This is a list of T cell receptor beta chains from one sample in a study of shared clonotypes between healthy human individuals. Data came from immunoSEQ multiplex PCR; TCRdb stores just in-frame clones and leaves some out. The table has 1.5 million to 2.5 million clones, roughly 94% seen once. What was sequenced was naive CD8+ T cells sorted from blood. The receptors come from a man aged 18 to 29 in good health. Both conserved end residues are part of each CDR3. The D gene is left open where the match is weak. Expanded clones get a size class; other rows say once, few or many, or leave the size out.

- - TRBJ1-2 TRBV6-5 TGTGCCAGCAGTTACTCGTGGGGAGGGGGAACCTATGGCTACACCTTC CASSYSWGGGTYGYTF
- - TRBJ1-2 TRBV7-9 TGTGCCAGCAGCTTAGACAGAACAAGCTATGGCTACACCTTC CASSLDRTSYGYTF
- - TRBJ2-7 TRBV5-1 TGCGCCAGCAGCTTGGCCGCAGGCCCGAAGTGGGAGCAGTACTTC CASSLAAGPKWEQYF
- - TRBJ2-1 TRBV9 TGTGCCAGCTCCAGGGAAGTCGTGGGGAATGAGCAGTTCTTC CASSREVVGNEQFF
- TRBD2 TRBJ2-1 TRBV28 TGTGCCAGCAGTGAACCCCTAGCGGATGAGCAGTTCTTC CASSEPLADEQFF
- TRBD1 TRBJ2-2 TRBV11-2 TGTGCCAGCAGCTTACCCCCGGGACAGGAGAACACCGGGGAGCTGTTTTTT CASSLPPGQENTGELFF
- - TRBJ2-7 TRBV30 TGTGCCTGGATGGAAGACGACGAGCAGTACTTC CAWMEDDEQYF
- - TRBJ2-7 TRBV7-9 TGTGCCAGCAGCTTTTCGGGAGCCGAGCAGTACTTC CASSFSGAEQYF
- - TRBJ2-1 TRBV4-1 TGCGCCAGCAGCCAAGTGGAGGGGGGGAGTTACAATGAGCAGTTCTTC CASSQVEGGSYNEQFF
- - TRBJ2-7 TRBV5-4 TGTGCCAGCAGCGTCTACAGTGGTATGGCCGAGCAGTACTTC CASSVYSGMAEQYF
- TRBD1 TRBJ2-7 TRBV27 TGTGCCAGCAGTTTAGGGGGACAGCATGGGGAGCAGTACTTC CASSLGGQHGEQYF
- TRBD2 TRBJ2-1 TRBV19 TGTGCCAGTAGTATTCCTAGCGGGGCGTACAATGAGCAGTTCTTC CASSIPSGAYNEQFF
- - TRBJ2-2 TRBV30 TGTGCCTGGGAAGGAGGCGGGGAGCTGTTTTTT CAWEGGGELFF
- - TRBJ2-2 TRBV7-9 TGTGCCAGCAGCTTGGCTGATTTCGGGGAGCTGTTTTTT CASSLADFGELFF
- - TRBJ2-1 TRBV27 TGTGCCACCCAGTCAAATTTGAAGCGCGATGAGCAGTTCTTC CATQSNLKRDEQFF
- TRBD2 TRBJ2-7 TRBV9 TGTGCCAGCAGCGAGCGGTTAGCGGGGGGACTCTACGAGCAGTACTTC CASSERLAGGLYEQYF
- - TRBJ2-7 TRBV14 TGTGCCAGCAGCCAAGAGTGGCAAGCCGGATACGAGCAGTACTTC CASSQEWQAGYEQYF
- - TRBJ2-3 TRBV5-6 TGTGCCAGCAGCTCCAGAGGGGAGCGGCCAGATACGCAGTATTTT CASSSRGERPDTQYF
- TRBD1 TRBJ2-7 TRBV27 TGTGCCAGCAGTTTATCGGGACAGGGGTACTACGAGCAGTACTTC CASSLSGQGYYEQYF
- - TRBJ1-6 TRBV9 TGTGCCAGCAGCGAGGGGGATTCTAATTCACCCCTCCACTTT CASSEGDSNSPLHF
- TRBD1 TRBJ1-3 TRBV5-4 TGTGCCAGCAGCCTCGGACAGGAGATCTCTGGAAACACCATATATTTT CASSLGQEISGNTIYF
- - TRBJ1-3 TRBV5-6 TGTGCCAGCAGCTTGGCACAGGAGGGAACTGGAAACACCATATATTTT CASSLAQEGTGNTIYF
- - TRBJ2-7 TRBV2 TGTGCCAGCAGTGACGAGTCATTGTACGAGCAGTACTTC CASSDESLYEQYF
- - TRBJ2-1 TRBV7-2 TGTGCCAGCAGCTTCCCCGGTGACAATGAGCAGTTCTTC CASSFPGDNEQFF
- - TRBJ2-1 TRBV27 TGTGCCAGCAGGGGCTACAATGAGCAGTTCTTC CASRGYNEQFF
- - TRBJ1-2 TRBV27 TGTGCCAGCAGTTTATTACCTAACTATGGCTACACCTTC CASSLLPNYGYTF
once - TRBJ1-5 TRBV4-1 TGCGCCAGCAGCCAGACGGACCCCCTCTCTGGCAATCAGCCCCAGCATTTT CASSQTDPLSGNQPQHF
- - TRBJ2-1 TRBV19 TGTGCCAGTAGTATCTGGGGGTACCACAATGAGCAGTTCTTC CASSIWGYHNEQFF
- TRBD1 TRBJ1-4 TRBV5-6 TGTGCCGGCAGCTGGACAGGGGCTGACGAAAAACTGTTTTTT CAGSWTGADEKLFF
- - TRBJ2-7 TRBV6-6 TGTGCCAGCAGTTACCTGGGAGGTACCTACGAGCAGTACTTC CASSYLGGTYEQYF
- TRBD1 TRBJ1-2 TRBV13 TGTGCCAGCACCTCGGACGGACAGGGGGCTTTGGATGGCTACACCTTC CASTSDGQGALDGYTF
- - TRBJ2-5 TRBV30 TGTGCCTGGAGCGGTGGATCATCACAAGAGACCCAGTACTTC CAWSGGSSQETQYF
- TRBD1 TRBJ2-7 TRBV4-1 TGCGCCAGCAGCCAGGCCGGGACAGGGAACTACGAGCAGTACTTC CASSQAGTGNYEQYF
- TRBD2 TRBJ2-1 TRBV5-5 TGTGCCAGCAGCACCTTAGTAGCGGGATACGTCAATGAGCAGTTCTTC CASSTLVAGYVNEQFF
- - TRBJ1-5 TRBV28 TGTGCCAGTCGAGAGACAGGCTCTCAGCCCCAGCATTTT CASRETGSQPQHF
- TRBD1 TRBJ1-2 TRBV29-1 TGCAGCGTTCTAACGACAGGGCCTAACTATGGCTACACCTTC CSVLTTGPNYGYTF
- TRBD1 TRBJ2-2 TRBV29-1 TGCAGCGTTGACTCTCCGGACAGGGCGAACACCGGGGAGCTGTTTTTT CSVDSPDRANTGELFF
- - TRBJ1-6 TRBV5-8 TGTGCCAGCAGCTCCGAAGCGGGATACTCCTATAATTCACCCCTCCACTTT CASSSEAGYSYNSPLHF
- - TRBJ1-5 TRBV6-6 TGTGCTCTGGGTCTCGGCAATCAGCCCCAGCATTTT CALGLGNQPQHF
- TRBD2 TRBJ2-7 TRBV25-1 TGTGCCAGCGCAAATAGCGGGGCCCAGGGTGAGCAGTACTTC CASANSGAQGEQYF
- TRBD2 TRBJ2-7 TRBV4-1 TGCGCCAGCAGCCTGAGGATGGGACTAGTCGATGAGCAGTACTTC CASSLRMGLVDEQYF
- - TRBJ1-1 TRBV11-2 TGTGCCAGCAGCTTATCTTCTGAAGCTTTCTTT CASSLSSEAFF
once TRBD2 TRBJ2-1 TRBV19 TGTGCCAGTAGTATTGCTAGCGGCTTTTACAATGAGCAGTTCTTC CASSIASGFYNEQFF
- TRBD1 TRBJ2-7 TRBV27 TGTGCCAGCAGTTTCCTCCGGGACAGCTCCTACGAGCAGTACTTC CASSFLRDSSYEQYF
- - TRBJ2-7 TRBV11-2 TGTGCCAGCAGTTCAATTTTTGGGGCGGTTTCGTCCTACGAGCAGTACTTC CASSSIFGAVSSYEQYF
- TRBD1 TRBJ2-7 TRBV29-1 TGCAGCGTTGAGGGACAGGGTTATCCCTACGAGCAGTACTTC CSVEGQGYPYEQYF
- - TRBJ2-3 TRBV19 TGTGCCAGTAGTATCCTAGCCACAGATACGCAGTGTTTT CASSILATDTQCF
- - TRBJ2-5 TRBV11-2 TGTGCCAGCAGCTTAGAATGGGCAACACAAGAGACCCAGTACTTC CASSLEWATQETQYF
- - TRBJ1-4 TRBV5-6 TGTGCCAGCAGCTTGCAGGGAGGGGAACTGTTTTTT CASSLQGGELFF
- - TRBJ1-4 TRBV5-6 TGTGCCAGCAGCTTAGGCATAAGGACTAATGAAAAACTGTTTTTT CASSLGIRTNEKLFF
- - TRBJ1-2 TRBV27 TGTGCCAGCAGTCCCTCCCCGGGACCTAACTATGGCTACACCTTC CASSPSPGPNYGYTF
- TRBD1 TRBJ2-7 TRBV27 TGTGCCAGCAGTTTATCGAGCAGGGGGAGCTACGAGCAGTACTTC CASSLSSRGSYEQYF
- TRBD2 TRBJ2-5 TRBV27 TGTGCCAGCAGTTCGGGACTAGCGGGTTACAATAGTGAGACCCAGTACTTC CASSSGLAGYNSETQYF
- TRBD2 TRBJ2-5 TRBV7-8 TGTGCCAGCAGCCCTCTACTAGCGGGGCCCAAAGAGACCCAGTACTTC CASSPLLAGPKETQYF
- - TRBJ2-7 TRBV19 TGTGCCAGTAGCAGGAGGGACGGGGACTACGAGCAGTACTTC CASSRRDGDYEQYF
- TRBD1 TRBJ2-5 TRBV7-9 TGTGCCAGCAGCGAGGTCGGGACAGGGTACCAAGAGACCCAGTACTTC CASSEVGTGYQETQYF
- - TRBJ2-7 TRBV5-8 TGTGCCAGCACCCCAGCTGGAACCTCCTACGAGCAGTACTTC CASTPAGTSYEQYF